This entry lists 23 T cell receptor beta chains sequenced from one sample in a study of blood T cell repertoires in COVID-19. The protocol was immunoSEQ multiplex PCR, while the TCRdb copy is restricted to in-frame clones and leaves out a portion. The data hold approximately 120,000 clones, with over 80% observed a single time. The sequencing input was PBMCs or T cells enriched from blood (not recorded which). The receptors come from a man aged 25 to 40 who had recovered from COVID-19.

V is TRBV2 and J is TRBJ1-4, with 9 positions matching TRBD1. From germline, CDR1 is SNHLY and CDR2 FYNNEI. Unmatched junction bases numbered 12, after V lost 6 bases and J lost 4 bases. The CDR3 runs to 17 residues. CDR3 amino acids: CASRKTGGSAINEKLFF. The CDR3 nucleotides read TGTGCCAGCAGGAAGACAGGGGGATCTGCAATTAATGAAAAACTGTTTTTT.

The chain combines TRBV27 with TRBJ1-1; 8 bases align to TRBD1. The V gene's germline CDR1 is MNHEY and CDR2 SMNVEV (reference sequence). This CDR3 comprises 13 residues. The junction had 8 bases not matched to a gene; V was cut back by 4 bases and J by 10 bases. The CDR3 here is CASSYRTGLGAFF. The CDR3 bases are TGTGCCAGCAGTTACAGGACAGGGCTTGGAGCTTTCTTT.

The chain combines TRBV18 with TRBJ2-7, with a weak D call TRBD1 (5 bases). CDR1 KGHSH and CDR2 LQKENI come from the germline V gene. V was trimmed by 5 bases and J by 4 bases, leaving 24 bases between them. This CDR3 spans 17 amino acids. CDR3 in amino acids: CASSDTPGRLGDYEQYF. In DNA form, the CDR3 reads TGTGCCAGCTCAGACACCCCAGGGCGTCTAGGGGATTACGAGCAGTACTTC. The whole variable domain, filled in from reference TRBV18 and TRBJ2-7, reads NAGVMQNPRHLVRRRGQEARLRCSPMKGHSHVYWYRQLPEEGLKFMVYLQKENIIDESGMPKERFSAEFPKEGPSILRIQQVVRGDSAAYFCASSDTPGRLGDYEQYFGPGTRLTVT.

This clone was seen once. The V and J genes are TRBV24-1 and TRBJ2-3, with TRBD2 matching over 7 bases. CDR3 length: 15 residues. Germline CDR1 and CDR2: KGHDR and SFDVKD. The ends lost 5 bases at V and 2 bases at J; junction bases unmatched: 6. This CDR3 reads CATSASGGNTDTQYF. DNA of the CDR3: TGTGCCACCAGTGCCTCCGGGGGGAACACAGATACGCAGTATTTT.

The chain carries TRBV29-1 and TRBJ2-1; 7 bases match TRBD2. The CDR3 loop spans 14 amino acids. V gave up 6 bases and J gave up 6 bases; unmatched junction bases: 11. CDR1 SQVTM and CDR2 ANQGSEA come from the germline V gene. CDR3 DNA sequence: TGCAGCGTAACGGGGGGACCATCGGGCAATGAGCAGTTCTTC. Its protein is CSVTGGPSGNEQFF.

The chain combines TRBV18 with TRBJ2-1, with TRBD1 matching 10 bases. This CDR3 is 15 amino acids long. J gave up 7 bases and V 5 bases, and 8 bases lay outside the gene matches. Germline V gene sequence: CDR1 KGHSH, CDR2 LQKENI. CDR3: CASSSTGGLVNEQFF. The CDR3, as DNA: TGTGCCAGCTCATCGACAGGGGGCCTTGTTAATGAGCAGTTCTTC.

J is TRBJ2-2 and V is TRBV7-9; no clear D. Per the germline V gene, CDR1 is SEHNR and CDR2 is FQNEAQ (reference sequence). CDR3 length: 14 amino acids. Trimming removed 0 bases at V and 1 base at J, with 3 bases between. CDR3 amino acids: CASSLAKNTGELFF. CDR3 sequence (DNA): TGTGCCAGCAGCTTAGCCAAGAACACCGGGGAGCTGTTTTTT.

The J gene is TRBJ2-2, the V gene TRBV15, with a tentative D call TRBD1 (6 bases). There are 12 residues in the CDR3. The V end lost 7 bases, the J end lost 5 bases, and 8 bases lay between the germline ends. From germline, CDR1 is LNHNV and CDR2 YYDKDF (reference sequence). The CDR3 DNA follows: TGTGCCACCAAGGGGGTGACCGGGGAGCTGTTTTTT. Translation: CATKGVTGELFF. Full variable domain (missing parts from reference TRBV15 and TRBJ2-2): DAMVIQNPRYQVTQFGKPVTLSCSQTLNHNVMYWYQQKSSQAPKLLFHYYDKDFNNEADTPDNFQSRRPNTSFCFLDIRSPGLGDTAMYLCATKGVTGELFFGEGSRLTVL.

The rearrangement joins TRBV6-2 or TRBV6-3 to TRBJ1-5, with 8 bases that match TRBD1. V lost 2 bases and J lost 4; bases outside the gene matches: 7. Germline V gene lookup returns CDR1 MNHEY and CDR2 SVGEGT. The CDR3 covers 16 residues. The CDR3 nucleotides read TGTGCCAGCAGTTACGCTCCGACAGGGGATAATCAGCCCCAGCATTTT. Translated: CASSYAPTGDNQPQHF.

This clone was observed once. The chain links TRBV12-3 or TRBV12-4 to TRBJ1-1; D gene ambiguous. The length of the CDR3 is 13 residues. The ends were cut back, 3 bases at V and 7 bases at J, with 12 bases in the middle. CDR3 sequence reads: CASSFFGENEAFF. DNA for the CDR3: TGTGCCAGCAGTTTTTTCGGGGAGAATGAAGCTTTCTTT.

Only a few counts were recorded for this clone. CDR3 loop: CASSQEGQGESYEQYF. Written as DNA, the CDR3 is TGCGCCAGCAGCCAAGAAGGACAGGGCGAGTCCTACGAGCAGTACTTC. The J gene is TRBJ2-7, the V gene TRBV4-1; 8 nucleotides line up with TRBD1. The CDR3 has 16 amino acids. Germline V CDR1 and CDR2: MGHRA, YSYEKL. The junction had 5 bases not matched to a gene; V was cut back by 0 bases and J by 1 base.

The chain is built from TRBV20-1 and TRBJ2-7; D possibly corresponds to TRBD2 (5 bases). The ends were cut back, 3 bases at V and 0 bases at J, with 12 bases in the middle. There are 14 residues in the CDR3. The germline CDR1 and CDR2 sequences are DFQATT and SNEGSKA (reference sequence). The CDR3 region has the DNA TGCAGTGCTAGTCTCCCCCGGGGCTCCTACGAGCAGTACTTC. Residues: CSASLPRGSYEQYF.

The chain links TRBV6-5 to TRBJ2-3, with D perhaps matching TRBD1 (7 bases). Trimming left V 6 bases short and J 4 bases short, with 17 bases between. This CDR3 comprises 15 residues. Germline V gene data show CDR1 as MNHEY and CDR2 as SVGAGI. The CDR3, as DNA: TGTGCCAGCAGGCCCGCAGGGGGGTGGGCAGATACGCAGTATTTT. Its translation is CASRPAGGWADTQYF.

Details on this clone: Relative to the germline gene, one junction end is altered; a read error may explain this. This chain links TRBV13 with TRBJ1-4; no reliable D call. CDR1 is PRHDT, CDR2 FYEKMQ, per germline (reference sequence). The CDR3 sequence is 12 residues long. CDR3 amino acids: CASSLGASDRIF. DNA of the CDR3: TGTGCCAGCAGCTTAGGAGCGTCGGATAGGATTTTT.

This chain joins TRBV24-1 and TRBJ2-1; 7 bases match TRBD1. Germline lookup yields CDR1 KGHDR and CDR2 SFDVKD. The CDR3 loop spans 17 amino acids. J gave up 6 bases and V 3 bases, and 13 bases lay outside the gene matches. CDR3 residues: CATSDGSGQLGGNEQFF. The CDR3 bases are TGTGCCACCAGTGATGGATCGGGACAGCTTGGGGGCAATGAGCAGTTCTTC.

This clone was counted between two and nine times. This chain connects TRBV5-1 to TRBJ1-5; TRBD1 matches 7 bases. V dropped 0 bases and J dropped 3; count of bases not matched to a gene: 3. The V gene's germline CDR1 is SGHRS and CDR2 YFSETQ. This CDR3 has 15 residues. CDR3 in amino acids: CASSLGDSHNQPQHF. The CDR3 DNA is TGCGCCAGCAGCTTGGGGGACAGTCACAATCAGCCCCAGCATTTT. The full variable domain, rest sourced from reference TRBV5-1 and TRBJ1-5, is KAGVTQTPRYLIKTRGQQVTLSCSPISGHRSVSWYQQTPGQGLQFLFEYFSETQRNKGNFPGRFSGRQFSNSRSEMNVSTLELGDSALYLCASSLGDSHNQPQHFGDGTRLSIL.

The rearrangement joins TRBV19 to TRBJ1-3, with D uncertain. CDR3 length equals 17 residues. Trimming removed 10 bases from V and 0 bases from J, with 22 bases in between. Per the germline V gene, CDR1 is LNHDA and CDR2 is SQIVND (reference sequence). The CDR3 reads CATTPQVGRPSGNTIYF. The CDR3 DNA reads TGTGCCACCACCCCCCAGGTTGGCAGGCCCTCTGGAAACACCATATATTTT.

The chain combines TRBV30 with TRBJ1-2, with 8 bases aligning to TRBD1. The CDR3 is made up of 12 amino acids. J lost 7 bases, V lost 8 bases, and 9 bases had no gene match. The germline V gene has CDR1 GTSNPN and CDR2 SVGIG (reference sequence). Here the CDR3 reads CARAGGRGGYTF. For the CDR3, the DNA is TGTGCCCGCGCAGGGGGCCGGGGTGGCTACACCTTC.

The CDR3 DNA follows: TGCGCCAGCAGCTTCTACGGTACCTACGAGCAGTACTTC. It codes for CASSFYGTYEQYF. This chain connects TRBV5-1 to TRBJ2-7, with unresolved D. V lost 2 bases and J lost 2, with 8 bases in between. This CDR3 comprises 13 residues. CDR1 SGHRS and CDR2 YFSETQ come from the germline V gene.

The chain is built from TRBV19 and TRBJ2-2, with TRBD1 matching over 9 bases. V was clipped by 0 bases and J by 4 bases; unmatched bases: 9. The length of the CDR3 is 18 residues. Germline lookup yields CDR1 LNHDA and CDR2 SQIVND (reference sequence). The CDR3 is CASSIDPPGTGFTGELFF. Written as DNA, the CDR3 is TGTGCCAGTAGTATAGACCCTCCCGGGACAGGGTTCACCGGGGAGCTGTTTTTT.

The genes are TRBV6-5 and TRBJ1-4, with D perhaps matching TRBD1 (6 bases). Per germline, CDR1 MNHEY and CDR2 SVGAGI. The V gene lost 5 bases and the J gene lost 8 bases, with 12 bases spanning the gap. This CDR3 contains 13 residues. The CDR3 region has the DNA TGTGCCAGCAGTATACAGGGACGGGAAAAACTGTTTTTT. This codes for CASSIQGREKLFF.

The CDR3 nucleotides read TGTGCCAGCAGCGTAGGCGGGGCTGTCTACGAGCAGTACTTC. This translates into CASSVGGAVYEQYF. The chain has TRBV9 and TRBJ2-7; D is perhaps TRBD2 (6 bases). V dropped 0 bases and J dropped 3 bases, with 10 bases sitting between them. This CDR3 region has 14 residues. Germline CDR1 is SGDLS and CDR2 is YYNGEE.

V and J are TRBV2 and TRBJ2-5; TRBD2 might be the D (5 bases). Germline assignment: CDR1 SNHLY and CDR2 FYNNEI. The germline V and J ends were trimmed by 4 bases and 5 bases, with 11 bases remaining between them. The CDR3 totals 13 residues. The CDR3 region has the DNA TGTGCCAGCAGTGCTGATAGAGGGGAGACCCAGTACTTC. It codes for CASSADRGETQYF.